These 12 T cell receptor beta chains were sequenced from one sample in a study of blood T cells in healthy people across ages (dated by TCRdb to 2014 to 2015). Library preparation was by 5' RACE. The instrument was an Illumina HiSeq 2500. A second about 6 to 11 cycle PCR used a sample-barcoded 5' primer and a J-beta primer mix. TCRdb applied fastp at Q25 and MiXCR to the public reads, then kept only in-frame beta chains. Merged by CDR3 protein, the rows form single entries marked with the most common genes and DNA. For this sample the table gives 910,000 or so distinct CDR3 sequences, of which 51% were detected only once. 20% to 25% of the sample is taken by the ten largest. What was sequenced was blood. The origin of the receptors is an older woman in good health.

This clonotype has only a few counts. The chain's CDR3 is CSVNTEPPYNEQFF. In DNA, the CDR3 is TGCAGCGTGAACACAGAACCCCCCTACAATGAGCAGTTCTTC. The chain joins TRBV29-1 to TRBJ2-1; no firm D call. CDR1 is SQVTM, CDR2 ANQGSEA, per germline. This CDR3 region has 14 residues. Trimming left V 6 bases short and J 2 bases short, with 14 bases between.

Written as DNA, the CDR3 is TGCGCCAGCAGCTTCGAACTAACGAGTGGAAAACTGTTTTTT. It specifies CASSFELTSGKLFF. This chain joins TRBV5-1 and TRBJ1-4; no clear D. Germline V CDR1 and CDR2: SGHRS, YFSETQ. The CDR3 extends over 14 amino acids. V dropped 2 bases and J dropped 10 bases, with 15 bases sitting between them.

This clonotype was detected a few times. The genes are TRBV18 and TRBJ2-7, with D maybe TRBD2 (6 bases). Trimming stripped 6 bases from V and 0 bases from J, with 12 bases between. This CDR3 is 14 amino acids long. Germline V CDR1 and CDR2: KGHSH, LQKENI. For the CDR3, the DNA is TGTGCCAGCTCGCCGGGGGAGGACTCCTACGAGCAGTACTTC. Its protein product is CASSPGEDSYEQYF.

The J gene is TRBJ2-5, the V gene TRBV29-1, with D possibly TRBD1 on 6 matching bases. The J call is doubtful: the DNA matches TRBJ2-7 better. CDR3 length equals 12 residues. Germline CDR1 is SQVTM and CDR2 is ANQGSEA. CDR3 in DNA: TGCAGCGGAAGGGACACCCCTTACGAGCAGTACTTC. Amino acid sequence: CSGRDTPYEQYF.

This clonotype was observed a single time. The chain is built from TRBV20-1 and TRBJ2-5; D gene unclear. The end of the DNA is better explained by TRBJ2-7, so the J call may be wrong. CDR3 size: 13 residues. Per germline, CDR1 DFQATT and CDR2 SNEGSKA (reference sequence). The CDR3 region is CSAPRKHSYEQYF. Written as DNA, the CDR3 is TGCAGTGCCCCGCGTAAACACTCCTACGAGCAGTACTTC.

This clonotype has just a few counts. The chain recombines TRBV20-1 with TRBJ2-5, with 9 bases matching TRBD1. V shed 6 bases and J 5 bases; nucleotides not matched to a gene: 10. CDR1 and CDR2 from the germline V gene are DFQATT and SNEGSKA (reference sequence). The CDR3 extends over 14 amino acids. The CDR3 spells CSADPGQGRETQYF. For the CDR3, the DNA is TGCAGTGCAGATCCCGGACAGGGGAGGGAGACCCAGTACTTC.

V is TRBV7-6 and J is TRBJ1-6; 7 nucleotides align to TRBD1. The CDR3 spans 16 residues. V was clipped by 4 bases and J by 10 bases; unmatched bases: 13. Germline CDR1 SGHVS, CDR2 FNYEAQ. In DNA form, the CDR3 reads TGTGCCAGCAGCTCTGGTAACAGGGGAGCGCGGTCACCCCTCCACTTT. Its translation: CASSSGNRGARSPLHF.

The table lists this clonotype with a few counts. V and J are TRBV4-1 and TRBJ2-7; a weak D match, TRBD2 (5 bases). The germline V gene has CDR1 MGHRA and CDR2 YSYEKL. V shed 0 bases and J shed 2 bases, with 11 bases lying between them. CDR3 length equals 15 residues. CDR3 sequence: CASSQDRGLPYEQYF. The CDR3 DNA is TGCGCCAGCAGCCAAGATCGGGGTCTCCCCTACGAGCAGTACTTC.

This clonotype has only one observation. The V and J genes are TRBV6-1 and TRBJ1-4; 8 bases fit TRBD1. Germline V gives CDR1 MNHNS, CDR2 SASEGT. The CDR3 covers 14 residues. Trimming took 3 bases from V and 6 from J; bases not matched to a gene: 3. The CDR3 loop is CASSDPGGDEKLFF. CDR3 nucleotides: TGTGCCAGCAGTGACCCAGGGGGCGATGAAAAACTGTTTTTT.

The chain recombines TRBV5-1 with TRBJ2-3, with TRBD1 matching over 7 bases. V shed 4 bases and J 6 bases; nucleotides not matched to a gene: 11. CDR3 length equals 15 residues. The germline V gene has CDR1 SGHRS and CDR2 YFSETQ. This CDR3 is CASSTEGAAFDTQYF. The CDR3 nucleotides read TGCGCCAGCAGCACAGAGGGGGCTGCTTTTGATACGCAGTATTTT. Using reference TRBV5-1 and TRBJ2-3 for the parts outside the CDR3, the full variable domain is KAGVTQTPRYLIKTRGQQVTLSCSPISGHRSVSWYQQTPGQGLQFLFEYFSETQRNKGNFPGRFSGRQFSNSRSEMNVSTLELGDSALYLCASSTEGAAFDTQYFGPGTRLTVL.

The chain employs TRBV15 and TRBJ2-5, with TRBD1 matching over 12 bases. The length of the CDR3 is 18 residues. The V and J ends lost 1 base and 6 bases, in that order; junction bases with no gene match: 12. Germline CDR1 is LNHNV and CDR2 is YYDKDF (reference sequence). The CDR3 protein is CATSRALGGTGGLKTQYF. CDR3 coding DNA: TGTGCCACCAGCAGAGCCCTCGGAGGGACAGGGGGCTTGAAGACCCAGTACTTC.

The chain recombines TRBV10-1 with TRBJ2-2, with D hard to call. The CDR3 length is 13 residues. Germline CDR1 WNHNN, CDR2 SYGVQD (reference sequence). Trimming stripped 9 bases from V and 4 bases from J, with 12 bases between. CDR3 region: CASSTGPTGELFF. Here the CDR3 DNA reads TGCGCCAGTAGCACGGGTCCCACCGGGGAGCTGTTTTTT.